The source of this T cell receptor beta chain is a study of blood T cells in healthy people across ages. Germline V gene data show CDR1 as MDHEN and CDR2 as SYDVKM. Trimming at V came to 6 bases and at J to 6 bases, leaving 4 bases not matched to a gene. The CDR3 is 14 amino acids. The use of a sample-barcoded 5' primer and a J-beta primer mix characterized a second PCR of 7 to 11 cycles. TCRdb re-called the 5' RACE reads through MiXCR, storing one row per CDR3 protein. Of over a million distinct CDR3 sequences listed, approximately 39% are singletons. This chain joins TRBV28 and TRBJ1-6; TRBD1 aligns across 8 bases. Sequenced sample: blood. The clonotype was recovered from a woman aged 18-29 years in good health. This CDR3 is CASRMDRVNSPLHF. The CDR3 nucleotides are TGTGCCAGCAGAATGGACAGGGTTAATTCACCCCTCCACTTT.